This TCR beta chain stems from a study of blood T cell repertoires in COVID-19. Study in general: The United States, Italy and Spain supplied acute and convalescent COVID-19 samples. The cDNA or gDNA used as material had been derived from T cells, B-cell-depleted T cells, or PBMCs.

This clone came up a few times. As originally analysed: Estimated nucleated cell counts came from reference gene primer amplification. Using immunoSEQ multiplex PCR, the repertoire was profiled, and TCRdb retains in-frame clones only, with some absent. That table is the source of V, J and clone size, and D and trimming were worked out from the DNA. The sample records about 270,000 clones, roughly 79% being singletons. Per the germline V gene, CDR1 is SGHDT and CDR2 is YYEEEE. The CDR3 spans 16 residues. Deletions cut 0 bases from V and 2 bases from J, with 12 bases between. The sequence came from a woman in her sixties or seventies with active or convalescent COVID-19. Sequenced input: peripheral blood. The rearrangement uses TRBV5-6 and TRBJ1-5; D gene ambiguous. CDR3 sequence: CASSLGATLGNQPQHF. CDR3 coding DNA: TGTGCCAGCAGCTTGGGGGCCACACTGGGCAATCAGCCCCAGCATTTT.